This TCR beta chain was sequenced for a study of T cell responses to AZD1222 COVID-19 vaccine. Study-wide background: Samples with a second dose at about 4 or about 12 weeks were pooled together. General observations from the study: Samples come after the peak T cell response, not at day 14. Clonal diversity may have been underestimated, and the donors were mostly white British, with more females than males. It was only a handful of AZD1222 recipients who were seropositive at baseline.

Notes on this clone: Its antigen is not identified.

Produced via immunoSEQ multiplex PCR; TCRdb's table is partial and in-frame only. Found here are 85,000 to 110,000 clones, over 75% of them singletons; the top ten hold roughly 20%. With 3 bases clipped from V and 8 bases from J, the junction kept 18 bases outside the gene matches. The CDR3 runs 17 residues. CDR1 and CDR2 (germline): SGHTA, FQGNSA. V is TRBV7-2 and J is TRBJ1-2; 7 nucleotides agree with TRBD1. The TCR originated in an adult in good health. Sequences were derived from peripheral blood, sampled on day 0 of AZD1222 vaccination. This CDR3 is CASSLGEGQSLLGGYTF. CDR3 DNA sequence: TGTGCCAGCAGCTTGGGCGAGGGACAGTCGCTTTTGGGGGGCTACACCTTC.